This TCR beta chain was identified in a study of cytomegalovirus exposure and HLA in healthy donors (dated by TCRdb to about 2017). Study-level background: An earlier analysis of fewer than 750 of the donors reported 276 Gb of sequence data and 100 million to 120 million unique TCR beta sequences obtained from about 170 million T cells. The genetic ancestry cluster associated with self-reported Caucasian donors included about 84% of the roughly 390 genotyped donors. Besides the first cohort of 500 to 700 subjects, a separate validation cohort made up of over 100 different subjects was used. Across about 380 genotyped donors of the cohort, an average of about 240,000 unique TCR beta nucleotide sequences per donor were sequenced, and roughly 20% of those sequences were non-productive. Typing coverage differed by locus: A, B, C, DRB1 and DQB1 were typed in roughly 620-640 donors, DQA1 in about 560, DPA1 in 600 to 610, and DPB1 in around 440. Because of strong linkage in the cohort, roughly five DR-DQ haplotypes were treated as single units for association and clustering. Genome-wide SNP genotypes for about 65% of the roughly 670 donors were used in a later genetic analysis, which treated that subset as a discovery cohort. A later analysis re-analyzed previously published TCR beta repertoires from about 600 donors and added high-resolution HLA genotyping to study TCR occurrence patterns. All discovery cohort repertoires had been generated using a single sequencing platform. Around 320 gigabases of sequencing data and approximately 93 million unique TCR sequences were included in an early release covering roughly 600 HLA-typed donors. The study used immunosequencing to profile the T cell repertoires of 600 to 850 subjects and linked those repertoires to cytomegalovirus serostatus. Alongside the repertoire data, information on donor age, sex, ethnicity and CMV serostatus was compiled. The study aimed to test whether cataloging public T cell receptors could reveal signatures of past pathogen exposure. To predict cytomegalovirus infection status, the study brought together high-throughput TCR immunosequencing, statistical association of individual TCRs with disease status, and machine learning. To decide whether each TCR beta V gene segment behaved as functional or pseudogenic, an earlier analysis of some 570 of the donors relied on high-throughput TCR beta sequencing. HLA typing included class I and class II loci at four-digit resolution. The later analysis used no new phenotypic data to find candidate immune exposures, relying instead on TCR beta sequences and their occurrence across donors.

The cohort consisted of 600 to 750 healthy bone marrow donors. All cohort members were sampled while nominally healthy, although unrecorded immune exposures were likely present. The donor tested CMV seropositive and was one of the 289 seropositive cohort members. A peripheral blood sample was collected from each donor, and TCR beta sequencing was performed on peripheral blood mononuclear cells. Genomic DNA was extracted from the blood cell samples with the Qiagen DNeasy Blood Extraction Kit. General findings and caveats noted by the study authors: Compared with equally common non-associated chains, HLA-associated TCR beta chains in a later analysis were more clonally expanded and had lower generation probabilities. In this cohort, only TCR beta chains were sequenced, and detectable features were limited by the absence of alpha or paired-chain data. Because counts were too low, seventeen rarely observed V segments, including chromosome 9 orphons, were excluded from the earlier analysis of 500 to 700 of the donors. Compared with the roughly 700-donor mean, donors in an Asian-associated ancestry cluster had fewer N-insertions in productive TCRs, according to a later genetic analysis. When HLA alleles, especially DR and DQ, strongly co-occurred, attributing TCR associations to individual alleles was difficult. In a later genetic analysis, a missense DCLRE1C variant was associated with V-gene and J-gene trimming of TCR beta chains, and the association was replicated in an independent cohort. It was suggested by the authors that the approach could potentially be generalized to other disease states and immunological phenotypes. In vitro tests confirmed that a few of the cytomegalovirus-associated TCR beta chains recognize cytomegalovirus antigens. Presence/absence analyses assumed roughly uniform sequencing depth across donors, an assumption that may not hold. CMV serostatus was the only immune exposure information available for the cohort. In an earlier analysis of fewer than 700 of the donors, most TCR beta V segments appeared in productive rearrangements about 87% or about 30% of the time, broadly matching IMGT annotations. A total of some 180 TCR beta chains were listed by the study as associated with cytomegalovirus. In a later analysis, several top co-occurrence clusters were reported to appear linked to parvovirus B19, influenza, CMV and Epstein-Barr virus. According to a later analysis, TCR association rates differed among HLA loci, with DRB1 alleles showing the most associated TCRs and HLA-C alleles showing the fewest. HLA typing was unavailable for some donors at each locus, so association tests used only the typed subset. A further reported finding was that TCR beta sequences accurately predicted the HLA-A and HLA-B alleles for most subjects in the first cohort. The classifier was reported to diagnose cytomegalovirus status with high specificity and sensitivity in both the original cohort and the validation cohort. While some public TCRs were present in many individuals, most TCR sequences turned up only very rarely across donors. Correlated functional status among segregating V segments might be attributable to linkage disequilibrium, but an unknown experimental factor could not be ruled out. A later analysis found that most CMV-associated TCR beta chains appeared HLA-restricted, with HLA associations seemingly driven largely by CMV exposure. At a false discovery rate of 0.05, a later analysis linked around 17,000 TCR beta sequences to specific HLA alleles. A cluster of highly shared sequence variants was judged likely to represent a technical artifact of the sequencing pipeline.

The protocol used for the library was the immunoSEQ multiplex PCR assay. For the multiplex PCR, a mixture combining 60 forward primers for TCR Vbeta segments and 13 reverse primers for TCR Jbeta segments was used. A multiplex PCR assay on genomic DNA amplified the CDR3 region of rearranged TCR beta genes. The amplified TCR beta libraries were sequenced on the Illumina HiSeq System as 87-base-pair reads. Processing in the source paper ran as follows. In a later analysis, tens of millions of unique TCR beta chains were counted across the approximately 640 repertoires, and some 10 million of these chains were shared by at least two donors. To remove PCR and sequencing errors, raw reads were error-corrected and collapsed into unique sequences using a nearest-neighbor algorithm that merged closely related sequences. CDR3 sequences were aligned to IMGT reference sequences to assign V, D and J gene segments. Each retained sequence needed at least a six-nucleotide match to both a V gene segment and a J gene segment. Rearrangements were called productive when the CDR3 lacked stop codons and stayed in frame with V and J; all others were non-productive. Following IMGT convention, CDR3 was defined as the stretch from the second conserved V-encoded cysteine to the conserved J-encoded phenylalanine. The earlier analysis of 500 to 750 of the donors excluded any sequence lacking an unambiguous match to a single V gene segment. In an earlier analysis of about 590 of the donors, a V segment was called functional when productive rearrangements were above 56.7%, and segregating when the standard deviation between donors exceeded 5%. A statistical classification framework was built for diagnosing cytomegalovirus status from the catalog of TCR beta chain sequences. In a later analysis, TCR nucleotide sequences were compared against IMGT/GENE-DB human TR gene sequences so that V and J genes could be assigned. A later analysis assigned CDR3 sequences and most-parsimonious VDJ recombination scenarios with the TCRdist pipeline. A later analysis defined each TCR beta chain by its CDR3 amino acid sequence plus V-gene family, and excluded reads lacking a unique V-gene family. A later analysis removed roughly 590 highly shared, low-generation-probability nucleotide sequences to deal with suspected cross-contamination and a sequencing artifact. A later analysis calculated a clonal expansion index for each public chain from normalized within-repertoire ranks of inferred template counts. In a later analysis, generation probabilities were computed with a VDJ recombination model fitted to out-of-frame rearrangements, and the resulting probabilities were checked against IGoR. Hypergeometric tests were used in a later analysis to score TCR-TCR, TCR-HLA and TCR-CMV co-occurrence, with a repertoire-size bias correction applied to the TCR pairs. A later analysis estimated false discovery rates by permuting HLA or CMV assignments 20 times. In a later analysis, co-occurring TCRs were grouped using DBSCAN, with TCRdist sequence similarity added in when clustering inside HLA-allele-positive subsets. For co-occurrence clustering, repertoires with fewer than 30,000 or more than 120,000 public chains were excluded, along with five repertoires with anomalous nucleotide sharing. TCRdb mirrors the immuneACCESS table, restricted to in-frame sequences. Some clones are absent from its copies; in checked studies, under half trace to an unresolved V gene, and the reason for the others is unknown. V and J calls and clone size are those listed in that table; D and trimming were worked out from the DNA. This sample holds 60,000 to 70,000 clones; roughly 75% were observed only once. The leading ten clones occupy roughly 25% of the sample.

In regard to this clone: The clone's antigen remains unknown. No base qualities exist here, and no much larger clone lies one base off it.

This clonotype originated in a woman in her thirties or forties in good health and CMV-seropositive. Sequencing input: PBMCs.

The sequenced DNA is TGTGCCAGCAGTTTTGACAGCGCTTACGAGCAGTACTTC. Its product reads: CASSFDSAYEQYF. The rearranged segments are TRBV6-5 and TRBJ2-7; matching of 5 bases hints at TRBD1 as the D gene. Based on the germline V gene, the CDR1 and CDR2 sequences are MNHEY and SVGAGI. Counted from cysteine to phenylalanine, this CDR3 has 13 amino acids. CDR3 DNA only is kept here, 39 bases in frame from base 1. V is shortened by 4 bases, J by 4 bases, and the region joining them spans 11 bases.